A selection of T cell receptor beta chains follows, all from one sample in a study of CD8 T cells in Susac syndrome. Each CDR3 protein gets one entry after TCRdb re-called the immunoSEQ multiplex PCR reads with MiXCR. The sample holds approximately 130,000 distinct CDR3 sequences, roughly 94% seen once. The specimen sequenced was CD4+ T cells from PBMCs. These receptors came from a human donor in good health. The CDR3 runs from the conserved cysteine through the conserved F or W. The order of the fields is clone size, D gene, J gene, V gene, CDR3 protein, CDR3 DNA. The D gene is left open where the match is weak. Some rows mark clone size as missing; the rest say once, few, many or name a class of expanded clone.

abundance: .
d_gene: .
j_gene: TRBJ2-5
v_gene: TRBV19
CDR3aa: CASSILAGEETQYF
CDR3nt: TGTGCCAGTAGTATTCTGGCAGGGGAGGAGACCCAGTACTTC

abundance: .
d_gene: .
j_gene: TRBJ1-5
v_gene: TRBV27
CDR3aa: CASSLFFQNQPQHF
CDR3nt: TGTGCCAGCAGTTTATTTTTCCAAAATCAGCCCCAGCATTTT

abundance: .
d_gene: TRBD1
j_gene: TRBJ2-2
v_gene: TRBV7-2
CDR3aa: CASSPARVRGRRGELFF
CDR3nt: TGTGCCAGCAGCCCCGCTCGGGTCAGGGGGCGCAGAGGGGAGCTGTTTTTT

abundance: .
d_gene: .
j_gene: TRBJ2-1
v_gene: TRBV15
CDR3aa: CATSRGSAVEQFF
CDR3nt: TGTGCCACCAGCAGAGGATCCGCCGTGGAGCAGTTCTTC

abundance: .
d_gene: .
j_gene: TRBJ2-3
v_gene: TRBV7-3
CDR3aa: CASSFMGVADTQYF
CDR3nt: TGTGCCAGCAGCTTTATGGGGGTGGCAGATACGCAGTATTTT

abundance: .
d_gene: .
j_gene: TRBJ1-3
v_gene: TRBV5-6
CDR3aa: CASSLLSAENTIYF
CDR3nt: TGTGCCAGCAGCTTGTTGAGTGCTGAAAACACCATATATTTT

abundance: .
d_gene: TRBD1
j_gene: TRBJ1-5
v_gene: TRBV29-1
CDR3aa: CSAQGASNQPQHF
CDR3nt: TGCAGCGCACAGGGGGCAAGTAATCAGCCCCAGCATTTT

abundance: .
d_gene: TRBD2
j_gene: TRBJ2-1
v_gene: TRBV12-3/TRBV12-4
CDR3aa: CASSLVWGLAGTGYNEQFF
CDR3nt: TGTGCCAGCAGTTTAGTTTGGGGACTAGCGGGAACAGGATACAATGAGCAGTTCTTC

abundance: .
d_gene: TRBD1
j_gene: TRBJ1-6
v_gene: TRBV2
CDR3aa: CASTGQNLYNSPLHF
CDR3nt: TGTGCCAGCACGGGACAGAATCTTTATAATTCACCCCTCCACTTT

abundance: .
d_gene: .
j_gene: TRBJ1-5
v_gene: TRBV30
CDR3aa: CAWGPGSNQPQHF
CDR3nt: TGTGCCTGGGGGCCGGGTAGCAATCAGCCCCAGCATTTT

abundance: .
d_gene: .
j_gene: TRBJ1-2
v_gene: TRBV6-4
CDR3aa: CASSDSSRVQGGGYGYTF
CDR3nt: TGTGCCAGCAGTGACTCCTCGCGCGTACAGGGCGGTGGCTATGGCTACACCTTC

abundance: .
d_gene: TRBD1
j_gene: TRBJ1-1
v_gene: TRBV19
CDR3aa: CARDPTGVKNTEAFF
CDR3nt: TGTGCCAGGGATCCGACAGGGGTGAAGAACACTGAAGCTTTCTTT

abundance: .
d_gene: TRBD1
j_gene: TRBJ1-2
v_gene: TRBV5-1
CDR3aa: CASTSTGNYGYTF
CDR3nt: TGCGCCAGCACATCGACAGGGAACTATGGCTACACCTTC

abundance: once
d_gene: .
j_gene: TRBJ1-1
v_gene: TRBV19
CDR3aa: CASSILWGENTEAFF
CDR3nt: TGTGCCAGTAGTATTCTCTGGGGCGAGAACACTGAAGCTTTCTTT

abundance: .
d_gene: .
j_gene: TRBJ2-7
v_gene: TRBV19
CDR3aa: CASSLGDSYEQYF
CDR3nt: TGTGCCAGTAGTCTTGGGGACTCCTACGAGCAGTACTTC

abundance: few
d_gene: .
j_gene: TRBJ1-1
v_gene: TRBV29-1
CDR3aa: CSVESPENTEAFF
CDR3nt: TGCAGCGTTGAGAGCCCAGAGAACACTGAAGCTTTCTTT

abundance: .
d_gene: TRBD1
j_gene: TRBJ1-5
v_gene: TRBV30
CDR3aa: CAWGDRGAQHF
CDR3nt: TGTGCCTGGGGGGACAGAGGGGCCCAGCATTTT

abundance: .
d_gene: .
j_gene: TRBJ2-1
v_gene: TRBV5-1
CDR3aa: CASSPDSFGSYNEQFF
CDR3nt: TGCGCCAGCAGCCCGGATAGCTTCGGCTCCTACAATGAGCAGTTCTTC

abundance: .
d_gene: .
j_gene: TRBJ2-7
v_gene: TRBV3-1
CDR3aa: CASSPSRGYEQYF
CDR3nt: TGTGCCAGCAGCCCCTCCCGGGGCTACGAGCAGTACTTC

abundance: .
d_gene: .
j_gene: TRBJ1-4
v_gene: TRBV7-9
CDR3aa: CASSLGGINEKLFF
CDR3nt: TGTGCCAGCAGCTTAGGTGGCATCAACGAAAAACTGTTTTTT

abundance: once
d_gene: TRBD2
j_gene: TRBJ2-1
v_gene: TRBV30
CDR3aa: CAWTLGTSGTNNEQFF
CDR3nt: TGTGCCTGGACCCTCGGGACTAGCGGGACCAACAATGAGCAGTTCTTC

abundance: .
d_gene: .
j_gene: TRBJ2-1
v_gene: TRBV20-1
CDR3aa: CSAIAAPKNNEQFF
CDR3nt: TGCAGTGCTATAGCGGCCCCCAAGAACAATGAGCAGTTCTTC

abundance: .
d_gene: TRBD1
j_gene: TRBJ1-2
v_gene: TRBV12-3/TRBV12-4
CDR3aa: CASGRQGAIGGYTF
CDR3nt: TGTGCCAGCGGAAGACAGGGGGCGATTGGTGGCTACACCTTC

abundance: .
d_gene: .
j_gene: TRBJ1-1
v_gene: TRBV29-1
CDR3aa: CSVEATENTEAFF
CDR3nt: TGCAGCGTTGAAGCAACAGAGAACACTGAAGCTTTCTTT

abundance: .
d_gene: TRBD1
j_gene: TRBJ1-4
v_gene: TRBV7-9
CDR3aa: CASSTPTGTNEKLFF
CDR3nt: TGTGCCAGCAGCACCCCGACAGGGACTAATGAAAAACTGTTTTTT

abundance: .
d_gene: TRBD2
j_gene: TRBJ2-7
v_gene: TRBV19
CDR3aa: CASSIRTSGTYEQYF
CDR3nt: TGTGCCAGTAGTATCCGGACTAGCGGGACCTACGAGCAGTACTTC

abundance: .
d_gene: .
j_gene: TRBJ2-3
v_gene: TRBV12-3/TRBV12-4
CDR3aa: CASSPLIGTQDTQYF
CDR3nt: TGTGCCAGCAGTCCCCTTATCGGGACCCAAGATACGCAGTATTTT

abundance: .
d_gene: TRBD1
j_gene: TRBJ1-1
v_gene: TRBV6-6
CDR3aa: CASSSGTGRQAFF
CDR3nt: TGTGCCAGCAGTTCTGGGACAGGAAGGCAGGCTTTCTTT

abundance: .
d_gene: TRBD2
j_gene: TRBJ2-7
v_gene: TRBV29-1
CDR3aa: CSVGLVGGLAGEQYF
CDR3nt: TGCAGCGTCGGCCTAGTCGGGGGACTAGCGGGAGAGCAGTACTTC

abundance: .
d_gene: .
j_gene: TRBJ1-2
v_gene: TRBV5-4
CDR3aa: CASSLGDRLYGYTF
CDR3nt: TGTGCCAGCAGCTTGGGTGACAGACTCTATGGCTACACCTTC

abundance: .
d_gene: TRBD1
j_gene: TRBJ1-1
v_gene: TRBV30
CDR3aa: CAWSVLGTARSTEAFF
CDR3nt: TGTGCCTGGAGTGTACTTGGGACAGCCAGGAGCACTGAAGCTTTCTTT

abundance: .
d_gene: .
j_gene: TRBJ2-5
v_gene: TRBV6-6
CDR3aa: CASSYGVGETQYF
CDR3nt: TGTGCCAGCAGTTACGGGGTTGGAGAGACCCAGTACTTC

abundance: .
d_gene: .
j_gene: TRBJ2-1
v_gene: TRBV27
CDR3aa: CASSPTLGGGSNEQFF
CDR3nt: TGTGCCAGCAGCCCAACCCTTGGGGGCGGCTCCAATGAGCAGTTCTTC

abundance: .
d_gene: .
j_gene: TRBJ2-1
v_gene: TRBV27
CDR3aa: CASSFSLGEQFF
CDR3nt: TGTGCCAGCAGTTTTTCCTTGGGCGAGCAGTTCTTC

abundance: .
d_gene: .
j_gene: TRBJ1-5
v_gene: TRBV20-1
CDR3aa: CSARPGLRSGPQHF
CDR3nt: TGCAGTGCTAGACCGGGACTGCGTTCGGGGCCCCAGCATTTT

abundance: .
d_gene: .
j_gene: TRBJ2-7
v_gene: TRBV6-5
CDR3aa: CASSYRGLGEQYF
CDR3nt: TGTGCCAGCAGTTACAGGGGTCTGGGGGAGCAGTACTTC

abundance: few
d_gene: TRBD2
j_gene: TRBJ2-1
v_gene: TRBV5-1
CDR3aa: CASSLLAGGNNEQFF
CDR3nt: TGCGCCAGCAGCTTACTAGCGGGGGGGAACAATGAGCAGTTCTTC

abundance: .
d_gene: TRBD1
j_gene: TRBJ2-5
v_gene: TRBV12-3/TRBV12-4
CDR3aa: CASSFSGTAISAQYF
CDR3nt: TGTGCCAGCAGTTTTTCCGGGACAGCAATATCGGCCCAGTACTTC

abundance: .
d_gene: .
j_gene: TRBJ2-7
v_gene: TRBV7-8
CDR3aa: CASSLEGTGQYF
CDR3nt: TGTGCCAGCAGCTTAGAGGGAACCGGGCAGTACTTC

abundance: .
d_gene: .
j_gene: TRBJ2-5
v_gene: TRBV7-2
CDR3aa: CASSSQPSAQETQYF
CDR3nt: TGTGCCAGCAGCTCCCAGCCTAGCGCCCAAGAGACCCAGTACTTC

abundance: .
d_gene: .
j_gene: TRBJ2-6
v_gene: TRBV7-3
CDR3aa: CASSFYGTNVLTF
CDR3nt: TGTGCCAGCAGCTTTTATGGGACCAACGTCCTGACTTTC

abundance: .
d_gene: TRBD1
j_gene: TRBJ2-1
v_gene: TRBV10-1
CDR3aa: CASNRQGTNEQFF
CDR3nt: TGCGCCAGCAACCGACAGGGTACCAATGAGCAGTTCTTC

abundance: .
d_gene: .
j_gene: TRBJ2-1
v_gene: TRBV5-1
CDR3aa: CASSLSGTYNEQFF
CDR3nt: TGCGCCAGCAGCTTGTCGGGAACCTACAATGAGCAGTTCTTC

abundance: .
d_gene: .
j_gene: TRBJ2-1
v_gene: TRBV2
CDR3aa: CASSEFTHEQFF
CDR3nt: TGTGCCAGCAGTGAATTTACCCATGAGCAGTTCTTC

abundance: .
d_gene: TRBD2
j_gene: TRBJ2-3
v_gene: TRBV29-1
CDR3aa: CSVGSGRAVDTQYF
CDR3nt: TGCAGCGTTGGTAGCGGGAGGGCCGTAGATACGCAGTATTTT

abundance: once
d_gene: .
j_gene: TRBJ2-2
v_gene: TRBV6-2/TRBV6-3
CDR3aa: CASSWSQRNTGELFF
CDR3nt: TGTGCCAGCAGTTGGAGCCAGCGGAACACCGGGGAGCTGTTTTTT

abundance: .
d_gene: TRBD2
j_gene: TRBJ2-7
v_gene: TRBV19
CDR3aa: CASSPGTSGRHEQYF
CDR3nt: TGTGCCAGTAGCCCAGGGACTAGCGGGAGACACGAGCAGTACTTC

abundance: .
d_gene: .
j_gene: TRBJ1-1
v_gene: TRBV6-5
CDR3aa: CASSAVVMNTEAFF
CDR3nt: TGTGCCAGTTCCGCCGTGGTAATGAACACTGAAGCTTTCTTT

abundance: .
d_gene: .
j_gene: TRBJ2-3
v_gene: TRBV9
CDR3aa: CASSGPTSTGTDTQYF
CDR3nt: TGTGCCAGCAGCGGCCCAACTAGCACTGGCACAGATACGCAGTATTTT

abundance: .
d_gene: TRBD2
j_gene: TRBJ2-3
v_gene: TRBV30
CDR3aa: CAWRDLLAGWLDTQYF
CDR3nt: TGTGCCTGGAGAGATCTGCTAGCGGGGTGGTTAGATACGCAGTATTTT

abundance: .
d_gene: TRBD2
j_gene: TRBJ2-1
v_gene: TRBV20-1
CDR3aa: CSAREETSGRNEQFF
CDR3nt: TGCAGTGCTAGGGAGGAGACTAGCGGGAGGAATGAGCAGTTCTTC

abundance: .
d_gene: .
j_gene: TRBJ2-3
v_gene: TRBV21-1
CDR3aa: CASSKCFLAASTDTQYF
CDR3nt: TGTGCCAGCAGCAAATGTTTTCTAGCGGCAAGCACAGATACGCAGTATTTT

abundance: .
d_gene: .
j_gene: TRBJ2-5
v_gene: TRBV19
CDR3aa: CASSTRTQTETQYF
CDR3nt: TGTGCCAGTAGTACCCGGACACAGACAGAGACCCAGTACTTC

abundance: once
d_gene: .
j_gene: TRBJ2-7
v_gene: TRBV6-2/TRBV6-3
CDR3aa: CASSYGEWRYF
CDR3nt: TGTGCCAGCAGTTATGGGGAGTGGAGGTACTTC

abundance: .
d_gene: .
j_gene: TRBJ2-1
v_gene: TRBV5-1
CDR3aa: CASSLAGARNEQFF
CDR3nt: TGCGCCAGCAGCTTGGCGGGAGCTCGGAATGAGCAGTTCTTC

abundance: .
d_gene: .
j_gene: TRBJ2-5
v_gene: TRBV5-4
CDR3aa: CASSFGETQYF
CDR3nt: TGTGCCAGCAGCTTCGGGGAGACCCAGTACTTC